This TCR beta chain was obtained from a study of T cells after yellow fever vaccination. Study observations and caveats: Most primary-vaccination clones recurred post-booster (under 98% CD4, roughly 91% CD8).

Each CDR3 protein gets one entry after TCRdb re-called the 5' RACE reads with MiXCR. Of 150,000 to 200,000 distinct CDR3 sequences listed, over 7% were seen once; the top ten hold roughly a third. This clonotype was counted ten times or more. No antigen is known for it. This CDR3 is built from 14 residues. Trimming took 4 bases from V and 4 from J, leaving 14 bases between them. CDR1 and CDR2 from the germline V gene are SGHNT and YYREEE (reference sequence). The V call is TRBV5-4, the J call TRBJ1-2; no firm D call. The sequence was obtained from a man younger than 30 who received the YFV17D yellow fever vaccine. The sequencing here drew on CD8+ T cells sorted from PBMCs, taken 45 days after the yellow fever booster vaccination. This CDR3 is CASSTEGIVYGYTF. The CDR3, as DNA: TGTGCCAGCAGCACGGAAGGGATCGTCTATGGCTACACCTTC.